The clone carrying this T cell receptor (beta chain) came up many times. A single record per CDR3 protein comes from TCRdb applying MiXCR to the RT-PCR reads. The repertoire includes roughly 960,000 distinct CDR3 sequences, around 17% of them detected once, and about 6% sits in the top ten. The entry originates in a study of patients and donors after allogeneic stem cell transplantation. Per germline, CDR1 LGHNA and CDR2 YNFKEQ. With 5 bases clipped from V and 4 bases from J, the junction kept 5 bases outside the gene matches. The CDR3 has 13 amino acids. This chain links TRBV4-2 with TRBJ2-7, with TRBD2 matching over 7 bases. The source of this sequence is a human donor who was either an allogeneic HSCT recipient or a stem cell or donor lymphocyte infusion donor (not recorded which). It is not recorded whose cells these are; they may come from a transplant donor. Sequencing used blood, either unsorted or a sorted T cell fraction (not recorded which). The CDR3 nucleotides are TGTGCCAGCAGCTCTGGACTAGTTTACGAGCAGTACTTC. This gives the protein CASSSGLVYEQYF.